Presented here are 7 T cell receptor beta chains from one specimen sequenced in a study of cytomegalovirus exposure and HLA in healthy donors. The PCR used 60 Vbeta and 13 Jbeta primers. Clones were read by immunoSEQ multiplex PCR, and TCRdb kept only the in-frame ones, dropping some. The sample totals 96,000 or so clones; its top ten clones hold 5% to 6.5%. What was sequenced was PBMCs. These TCRs come from a girl aged 5-17 years in good health and CMV-seropositive.

This chain uses TRBV30 with TRBJ2-4, with TRBD1 as a possible D gene (5 bases). Germline CDR1 reads GTSNPN; CDR2 reads SVGIG (reference sequence). V was pared by 3 bases and J by 9 bases, with 9 bases between. The CDR3 runs to 11 residues. The CDR3 spells CAWRERGIQYF. DNA of the CDR3: TGTGCCTGGAGGGAAAGGGGCATTCAGTACTTC.

V usage is TRBV5-4 and J usage is TRBJ2-7, with a possible D match to TRBD1 (6 bases). The CDR3 runs to 13 residues. V gave up 2 bases and J gave up 6 bases, with 12 bases separating them. Germline V gene data show CDR1 as SGHNT and CDR2 as YYREEE (reference sequence). The CDR3 region is CASSLQGEGEQYV. The DNA for the CDR3 is TGTGCCAGCAGCTTACAGGGCGAGGGCGAGCAGTACGTC.

V gene TRBV9 combines with J gene TRBJ2-5, with 12 bases matching TRBD1. Germline-derived CDR1 and CDR2 are SGDLS and YYNGEE. The CDR3 loop spans 16 amino acids. V was clipped by 4 bases and J by 5 bases; unmatched bases: 9. The CDR3: CASSTSGTGGRETQYF. The CDR3 nucleotides are TGTGCCAGCAGCACGTCCGGGACAGGGGGCCGGGAGACCCAGTACTTC.

The V call is TRBV4-3, the J call TRBJ2-5; weak D call: TRBD2 (6 bases). Germline CDR1 LGHNA, CDR2 YSLEER. This CDR3 contains 19 residues. V lost 0 bases and J 0 bases, leaving 20 bases between the germline ends. The CDR3 loop reads CASSQEALAELRYQETQYF. CDR3 coding DNA: TGCGCCAGCAGCCAAGAGGCCTTAGCGGAGTTAAGGTACCAAGAGACCCAGTACTTC.

The chain has TRBV19 and TRBJ2-2; perhaps TRBD2 as D (5 bases). Germline V gene sequence: CDR1 LNHDA, CDR2 SQIVND (reference sequence). The V gene lost 5 bases and the J gene lost 5 bases, with 12 bases spanning the gap. The CDR3 loop spans 14 amino acids. Written as DNA, the CDR3 is TGTGCCAGTAGTGCCACTAGTTGGACCGGGGAGCTGTTTTTT. Translated: CASSATSWTGELFF.

This rearrangement joins TRBV7-2 to TRBJ2-1; 14 bases are a match to TRBD2. Trimming cost V 4 bases and J 5 bases; bases outside gene matches: 10. CDR3 size: 18 residues. Germline V gives CDR1 SGHTA, CDR2 FQGNSA. The CDR3 nucleotides are TGTGCCAGCAGCTCTAGGGGACTAGCGGGGGCCCAGGACAATGAGCAGTTCTTC. Its protein is CASSSRGLAGAQDNEQFF.

The V call is TRBV19, the J call TRBJ2-5, with 7 bases aligning to TRBD1. This CDR3 has 15 amino acids. After removal of 6 bases from V and 2 bases from J, the junction contained 9 bases not matched to a gene. Germline CDR1 and CDR2: LNHDA and SQIVND (reference sequence). The CDR3, as DNA: TGTGCCAGTAGCCTCGGGACAGCACCGCAAGAGACCCAGTACTTC. Amino acid sequence: CASSLGTAPQETQYF.